A selection of T cell receptor beta chains follows, all from one sample in a study of T cell clonotyping in hematopoietic cell transplantation. Libraries were prepared by immunoSEQ multiplex PCR; TCRdb keeps only in-frame clonotypes and omits some of them. The repertoire consists of 25,000 to 35,000 clones, with roughly 71% occurring once and the leading ten covering about 6.5%. Sequencing was performed on peripheral blood mononuclear cells, taken before stem cell transplant. These receptors were taken from a middle-aged man with myelodysplastic syndrome. Some clones in this sample may be carry-over from other donors' samples. CDR3s include the opening cysteine and the closing phenylalanine or tryptophan. A D gene is named only where the DNA matches it firmly. Clone size is stated in some rows and not others, as once, few, many or a class when expanded.

J gene: TRBJ2-7; D gene: NA; clone size: NA; V gene: TRBV19; CDR3 protein: CASRDTLSYEQYF; CDR3 DNA: TGTGCCAGTAGAGATACTCTCTCCTACGAGCAGTACTTC
J gene: TRBJ2-1; D gene: NA; clone size: NA; V gene: TRBV2; CDR3 protein: CASRDGGSYNEQFF; CDR3 DNA: TGTGCCAGCAGGGATGGCGGCTCCTACAATGAGCAGTTCTTC
J gene: TRBJ2-2; D gene: NA; clone size: once; V gene: TRBV30; CDR3 protein: CAWSVTAGTTGELFF; CDR3 DNA: TGTGCCTGGAGTGTAACGGCGGGGACCACCGGGGAGCTGTTTTTT
J gene: TRBJ2-3; D gene: TRBD2; clone size: NA; V gene: TRBV6-5; CDR3 protein: CASSLAGNTDTQYF; CDR3 DNA: TGTGCCAGCTCTCTAGCGGGGAACACAGATACGCAGTATTTT
J gene: TRBJ1-6; D gene: NA; clone size: NA; V gene: TRBV6-1; CDR3 protein: CASSKGQGSSPLHF; CDR3 DNA: TGTGCCAGCAGTAAAGGGCAGGGTAGTTCACCCCTCCACTTT
J gene: TRBJ1-1; D gene: NA; clone size: NA; V gene: TRBV30; CDR3 protein: CAWIGRTEAFF; CDR3 DNA: TGTGCCTGGATTGGAAGGACTGAAGCTTTCTTT
J gene: TRBJ1-2; D gene: NA; clone size: NA; V gene: TRBV6-5; CDR3 protein: CATRGGRAGGYTF; CDR3 DNA: TGTGCTACCAGAGGAGGTCGAGCGGGGGGCTACACCTTC
J gene: TRBJ2-4; D gene: TRBD1; clone size: NA; V gene: TRBV30; CDR3 protein: CAWSLGDRGFDIQYF; CDR3 DNA: TGTGCCTGGAGTTTAGGGGACAGGGGTTTTGACATTCAGTACTTC
J gene: TRBJ1-5; D gene: TRBD1; clone size: few; V gene: TRBV2; CDR3 protein: CASRRQGGNNQPQHF; CDR3 DNA: TGTGCCAGCAGACGACAGGGGGGGAACAATCAGCCCCAGCATTTT
J gene: TRBJ2-2; D gene: TRBD2; clone size: few; V gene: TRBV27; CDR3 protein: CASSSRLARRTGELFF; CDR3 DNA: TGTGCCAGCAGTTCTCGACTAGCTCGTAGAACCGGGGAGCTGTTTTTT
J gene: TRBJ2-7; D gene: NA; clone size: NA; V gene: TRBV30; CDR3 protein: CAWSPGTYEQYF; CDR3 DNA: TGTGCCTGGAGTCCGGGTACCTACGAGCAGTACTTC
J gene: TRBJ2-1; D gene: TRBD2; clone size: NA; V gene: TRBV29-1; CDR3 protein: CTGGSGNEQFF; CDR3 DNA: TGCACCGGGGGGTCAGGGAATGAGCAGTTCTTC
J gene: TRBJ2-2; D gene: NA; clone size: NA; V gene: TRBV6-5; CDR3 protein: CASSLDRNTGELFF; CDR3 DNA: TGTGCCAGCAGTTTAGACAGAAACACCGGGGAGCTGTTTTTT
J gene: TRBJ2-7; D gene: NA; clone size: NA; V gene: TRBV5-6; CDR3 protein: CASSLSSYEQYF; CDR3 DNA: TGTGCCAGCAGCCTCAGCTCCTACGAGCAGTACTTC
J gene: TRBJ1-4; D gene: NA; clone size: few; V gene: TRBV28; CDR3 protein: CASSLISTNEKLFF; CDR3 DNA: TGTGCCAGCAGCCTTATTTCAACTAATGAAAAACTGTTTTTT
J gene: TRBJ1-5; D gene: NA; clone size: NA; V gene: TRBV30; CDR3 protein: CAWSPSPGGYSNQPQHF; CDR3 DNA: TGTGCCTGGAGTCCTTCCCCCGGGGGGTATAGCAATCAGCCCCAGCATTTT
J gene: TRBJ1-2; D gene: NA; clone size: NA; V gene: TRBV29-1; CDR3 protein: CSVVKGYGYTF; CDR3 DNA: TGCAGCGTTGTTAAAGGCTATGGCTACACCTTC
J gene: TRBJ1-4; D gene: NA; clone size: NA; V gene: TRBV2; CDR3 protein: CASSRQEHGGNEKLFF; CDR3 DNA: TGTGCCAGCAGTCGACAGGAGCACGGTGGTAATGAAAAACTGTTTTTT
J gene: TRBJ2-5; D gene: NA; clone size: few; V gene: TRBV19; CDR3 protein: CASSEGPTQYF; CDR3 DNA: TGTGCCAGTAGCGAAGGTCCGACCCAGTACTTC
J gene: TRBJ1-1; D gene: NA; clone size: NA; V gene: TRBV30; CDR3 protein: CAWSVGGYTEAFF; CDR3 DNA: TGTGCCTGGAGTGTAGGGGGGTACACTGAAGCTTTCTTT
J gene: TRBJ2-7; D gene: NA; clone size: NA; V gene: TRBV19; CDR3 protein: CASSNVGAYEQYF; CDR3 DNA: TGTGCCAGTAGTAATGTGGGGGCCTACGAGCAGTACTTC
J gene: TRBJ1-1; D gene: TRBD1; clone size: NA; V gene: TRBV29-1; CDR3 protein: CSSRAQGDTEAFF; CDR3 DNA: TGCAGCTCAAGGGCCCAGGGGGACACTGAAGCTTTCTTT
J gene: TRBJ2-3; D gene: TRBD2; clone size: NA; V gene: TRBV5-6; CDR3 protein: CASSPTSGGTDTQYF; CDR3 DNA: TGTGCCAGCAGCCCTACTAGCGGGGGCACAGATACGCAGTATTTT
J gene: TRBJ2-7; D gene: NA; clone size: NA; V gene: TRBV23-1; CDR3 protein: CAGRISYEQYF; CDR3 DNA: TGCGCGGGCCGGATCTCCTACGAGCAGTACTTC
J gene: TRBJ2-7; D gene: NA; clone size: NA; V gene: TRBV13; CDR3 protein: CASSLSPEIGEQYF; CDR3 DNA: TGTGCCAGCAGCTTATCTCCGGAGATCGGCGAGCAGTACTTC
J gene: TRBJ1-1; D gene: TRBD1; clone size: few; V gene: TRBV29-1; CDR3 protein: CSVAQGIEAFF; CDR3 DNA: TGCAGCGTGGCACAGGGGATTGAAGCTTTCTTT
J gene: TRBJ1-1; D gene: NA; clone size: NA; V gene: TRBV29-1; CDR3 protein: CSVGREGTEAFF; CDR3 DNA: TGCAGCGTTGGGAGGGAAGGCACTGAAGCTTTCTTT
J gene: TRBJ1-6; D gene: NA; clone size: few; V gene: TRBV11-2; CDR3 protein: CASSLDQDGDSPLHF; CDR3 DNA: TGTGCCAGCAGCTTAGATCAGGACGGAGATTCACCCCTCCACTTT
J gene: TRBJ2-3; D gene: NA; clone size: NA; V gene: TRBV28; CDR3 protein: CASRQDPDYTDTQYF; CDR3 DNA: TGTGCCAGCCGCCAGGATCCCGACTATACAGATACGCAGTATTTT
J gene: TRBJ2-7; D gene: TRBD2; clone size: NA; V gene: TRBV28; CDR3 protein: CASSSGSSYEQYF; CDR3 DNA: TGTGCCAGTTCTAGCGGGAGCTCCTACGAGCAGTACTTC
J gene: TRBJ2-5; D gene: NA; clone size: few; V gene: TRBV14; CDR3 protein: CASSPSPETQYF; CDR3 DNA: TGTGCCAGCAGCCCATCCCCGGAGACCCAGTACTTC
J gene: TRBJ1-1; D gene: NA; clone size: few; V gene: TRBV5-1; CDR3 protein: CASSPGHETGVMNTEAFF; CDR3 DNA: TGCGCCAGCAGCCCGGGCCACGAGACAGGAGTAATGAACACTGAAGCTTTCTTT
J gene: TRBJ1-5; D gene: NA; clone size: NA; V gene: TRBV6-5; CDR3 protein: CASRPGLYSNQPQHF; CDR3 DNA: TGTGCCAGCAGGCCGGGCCTCTATAGCAATCAGCCCCAGCATTTT
J gene: TRBJ2-2; D gene: TRBD2; clone size: NA; V gene: TRBV6-4; CDR3 protein: CASSRAGLAGMNTGELFF; CDR3 DNA: TGTGCCAGCAGCCGAGCTGGCCTAGCGGGGATGAACACCGGGGAGCTGTTTTTT
J gene: TRBJ1-1; D gene: NA; clone size: NA; V gene: TRBV30; CDR3 protein: CAWSVLKGPVTEAFF; CDR3 DNA: TGTGCCTGGAGTGTACTGAAAGGGCCTGTCACTGAAGCTTTCTTT
J gene: TRBJ1-2; D gene: NA; clone size: NA; V gene: TRBV29-1; CDR3 protein: CSVGGLTDTPYGYTF; CDR3 DNA: TGCAGCGTTGGGGGCCTAACAGACACTCCCTATGGCTACACCTTC
J gene: TRBJ1-4; D gene: TRBD1; clone size: once; V gene: TRBV9; CDR3 protein: CASARTGGEKLFF; CDR3 DNA: TGTGCCAGCGCCCGGACAGGTGGTGAAAAACTGTTTTTT
J gene: TRBJ2-3; D gene: NA; clone size: few; V gene: TRBV18; CDR3 protein: CASSPSRDNPQKPQYF; CDR3 DNA: TGTGCCAGCTCACCCTCCCGGGACAACCCGCAGAAGCCGCAGTATTTT
J gene: TRBJ1-2; D gene: TRBD1; clone size: NA; V gene: TRBV29-1; CDR3 protein: CSVEDRGANYGYTF; CDR3 DNA: TGCAGCGTCGAGGACAGGGGAGCTAACTATGGCTACACCTTC
J gene: TRBJ1-6; D gene: NA; clone size: NA; V gene: TRBV30; CDR3 protein: CAWSVVHSPLHF; CDR3 DNA: TGTGCCTGGAGCGTTGTCCATTCACCCCTCCACTTT
J gene: TRBJ2-7; D gene: NA; clone size: NA; V gene: TRBV9; CDR3 protein: CASSVGPDSYEQYF; CDR3 DNA: TGTGCCAGCAGCGTAGGTCCGGACTCCTACGAGCAGTACTTC
J gene: TRBJ2-5; D gene: NA; clone size: NA; V gene: TRBV30; CDR3 protein: CAWNRLETQYF; CDR3 DNA: TGTGCCTGGAACCGTTTGGAGACCCAGTACTTC
J gene: TRBJ2-5; D gene: NA; clone size: few; V gene: TRBV19; CDR3 protein: CASSTERPTQETQYF; CDR3 DNA: TGTGCCAGTAGTACCGAGAGACCGACACAAGAGACCCAGTACTTC
J gene: TRBJ2-7; D gene: NA; clone size: NA; V gene: TRBV29-1; CDR3 protein: CSVEDTPGALYF; CDR3 DNA: TGCAGCGTTGAAGATACCCCGGGGGCTCTGTACTTC
J gene: TRBJ1-2; D gene: TRBD1; clone size: once; V gene: TRBV7-2; CDR3 protein: CASSQRGQLGYTF; CDR3 DNA: TGTGCCAGCAGCCAAAGGGGGCAACTCGGCTACACCTTC
J gene: TRBJ1-5; D gene: NA; clone size: NA; V gene: TRBV6-6; CDR3 protein: CASSYGMTDSGAQHF; CDR3 DNA: TGTGCCAGCAGTTACGGTATGACAGACTCAGGAGCCCAGCATTTT
J gene: TRBJ1-1; D gene: NA; clone size: NA; V gene: TRBV28; CDR3 protein: CASRRWGNTEAFF; CDR3 DNA: TGTGCCAGCAGACGGTGGGGGAACACTGAAGCTTTCTTT
J gene: TRBJ1-4; D gene: NA; clone size: few; V gene: TRBV7-8; CDR3 protein: CASASSGGRNEKLFF; CDR3 DNA: TGTGCCAGCGCCTCATCCGGGGGCAGGAATGAAAAACTGTTTTTT
J gene: TRBJ1-3; D gene: TRBD1; clone size: NA; V gene: TRBV30; CDR3 protein: CAWSRDSGSGNTIYF; CDR3 DNA: TGTGCCTGGAGTCGGGACAGCGGCTCTGGAAACACCATATATTTT
J gene: TRBJ2-2; D gene: NA; clone size: NA; V gene: TRBV5-1; CDR3 protein: CASSGRGMNTGELFF; CDR3 DNA: TGCGCCAGCAGTGGGAGGGGGATGAACACCGGGGAGCTGTTTTTT
J gene: TRBJ2-3; D gene: NA; clone size: NA; V gene: TRBV27; CDR3 protein: CASSLYRTADTQYF; CDR3 DNA: TGTGCCAGCAGTTTATACAGGACCGCAGATACGCAGTATTTT
J gene: TRBJ2-7; D gene: NA; clone size: NA; V gene: TRBV28; CDR3 protein: CASSSPAGRSYEQYF; CDR3 DNA: TGTGCCAGCAGCTCCCCGGCAGGGAGATCCTACGAGCAGTACTTC
J gene: TRBJ2-5; D gene: NA; clone size: NA; V gene: TRBV11-3; CDR3 protein: CASSLGAGEQETQYF; CDR3 DNA: TGTGCCAGCAGCTTAGGCGCGGGCGAGCAAGAGACCCAGTACTTC
J gene: TRBJ2-2; D gene: TRBD2; clone size: NA; V gene: TRBV30; CDR3 protein: CAWSAGGRYTGELFF; CDR3 DNA: TGTGCCTGGAGCGCGGGAGGGCGGTACACCGGGGAGCTGTTTTTT
J gene: TRBJ2-7; D gene: TRBD1; clone size: NA; V gene: TRBV4-3; CDR3 protein: CASSPGTGGSYEQYF; CDR3 DNA: TGCGCCAGCAGCCCCGGGACAGGGGGCTCCTACGAGCAGTACTTC
J gene: TRBJ2-1; D gene: NA; clone size: NA; V gene: TRBV2; CDR3 protein: CASTGNRDNEQFF; CDR3 DNA: TGTGCCAGCACTGGGAATCGGGACAATGAGCAGTTCTTC
J gene: TRBJ1-1; D gene: NA; clone size: once; V gene: TRBV6-5; CDR3 protein: CATLADGGGAFF; CDR3 DNA: TGTGCCACCCTAGCCGATGGAGGGGGAGCTTTCTTT
J gene: TRBJ2-7; D gene: TRBD1; clone size: NA; V gene: TRBV30; CDR3 protein: CASRQGSYEQYF; CDR3 DNA: TGTGCCTCTAGACAGGGTTCCTACGAGCAGTACTTC
J gene: TRBJ2-3; D gene: TRBD2; clone size: few; V gene: TRBV6-6; CDR3 protein: CASSLLAGTDTQYF; CDR3 DNA: TGTGCCAGCAGTCTACTAGCGGGTACAGATACGCAGTATTTT
J gene: TRBJ2-7; D gene: NA; clone size: few; V gene: TRBV30; CDR3 protein: CAWVRDSSYEQYF; CDR3 DNA: TGTGCCTGGGTCAGGGATAGCTCCTACGAGCAGTACTTC